This passage covers 5 T cell receptor beta chains from one sample sequenced in a study of T cells after yellow fever vaccination. MiXCR, applied by TCRdb to the 5' RACE reads, yields one record per CDR3 protein. The repertoire has more than 200,000 distinct CDR3 sequences, about 3.7% of them found once; the top ten carry around a fifth. This sample comprised PBMCs, obtained 15 days after the yellow fever booster vaccination. Receptors were obtained from a man aged 18 to 29 who received the YFV17D yellow fever vaccine.

This clonotype was observed at least ten times. This sequence joins TRBV7-8 and TRBJ2-5; 12 bases match TRBD2. CDR3 length: 15 residues. The V gene's germline CDR1 is SGHVS and CDR2 FQNEAQ. V was clipped by 5 bases and J by 2 bases; unmatched bases: 3. CDR3 bases: TGTGCCAGCAGCAAAACTAGCGGGGGGCAAGAGACCCAGTACTTC. Translating it yields CASSKTSGGQETQYF.

This clonotype was seen a few times. The chain links TRBV7-3 to TRBJ2-3, with a tentative D call TRBD2 (5 bases). The CDR3 contains 14 residues. Trimming stripped 6 bases from V and 5 bases from J, with 15 bases between. Germline-derived CDR1 and CDR2 are SGHTA and FQGTGA. In DNA, the CDR3 is TGTGCCAGCAGTACCACCCCGAGGGTAGATACGCAGTATTTT. It is translated as CASSTTPRVDTQYF.

The sample holds many counts of this clonotype. The CDR3 region is CASSSVAGKAYNEQFF. In DNA, the CDR3 is TGTGCCAGCAGCTCGGTAGCGGGGAAGGCCTACAATGAGCAGTTCTTC. V usage is TRBV7-2 and J usage is TRBJ2-1; TRBD2 agrees at 8 bases. The CDR3 consists of 16 residues. Germline CDR1 is SGHTA and CDR2 is FQGNSA. V lost 4 bases and J lost 2; bases outside the gene matches: 7.

This clonotype was observed at least ten times. The rearrangement uses TRBV12-3 or TRBV12-4 and TRBJ2-7, with 7 bases that match TRBD1. CDR3 length equals 13 residues. V lost 7 bases, J lost 5 bases, and 8 bases stayed unmatched. The CDR3 is CASTPDRAHEQYF. The CDR3 region has the DNA TGTGCCAGCACCCCAGACAGGGCCCACGAGCAGTACTTC.

This clonotype was picked up a small number of times. The chain combines TRBV25-1 with TRBJ1-1, with D tentatively TRBD1 (5 bases). This CDR3 comprises 18 residues. Germline values: CDR1 MGHDK, CDR2 SYGVNS. Trimming removed 2 bases at V and 11 bases at J, with 30 bases between. Here the CDR3 reads CASSEVPAGRTPLLGAFF. Written as DNA, the CDR3 is TGTGCCAGCAGTGAAGTCCCGGCCGGACGGACACCCCTACTAGGGGCTTTCTTT.